Sequencing of this TCR beta chain was carried out in a study of OX40 agonist ivuxolimab in advanced cancers. Study-wide points: In the 0.1 to 3.0 mg/kg range, CD4+ and CD8+ blood T cells had expanded clonally by week 6. Low normalized T-cell clonal expansion was additionally recorded for some nonresponders. Near-lowest levels of clonal expansion characterized partial responders at 0.1-3.0 mg/kg. Researchers report that CD8+ T cells had, on average, more expanded clones than CD4+.

Comments on this clone: The antigen remains unidentified.

With 2 bases removed from V and 4 bases from J, the gap between germline ends came to 12 bases. This CDR3 region has 14 residues. In germline, CDR1 is MNHEY, CDR2 SMNVEV (reference sequence). This table comes from immunoSEQ multiplex PCR, and its TCRdb copy is limited to in-frame clones, with some not included. In the table there are roughly 65,000 clones, approximately 89% of which are singletons. The sequenced sample was CD4+ or CD8+ T cells sorted from blood, obtained in a trial of the OX40 agonist ivuxolimab. The chain carries TRBV27 and TRBJ2-7; TRBD2 is a possible D gene (6 bases). The receptor was derived from an adult with an advanced solid tumor such as melanoma, head and neck, liver or kidney cancer. CDR3 amino acids: CASSLGQGGYEQYF. In DNA form, the CDR3 reads TGTGCCAGCAGTTTAGGGCAGGGAGGTTACGAGCAGTACTTC.